The present T cell receptor beta chain was sequenced within a study of T cells in Graves' hyperthyroidism and ophthalmopathy. Exclusion of a patient resulted from uncontrolled infection, other autoimmune disease, pregnancy or lactation. The study's findings and limits: The model identified upcoming ophthalmopathy a median approximately 6.4 months ahead of onset. Blood samples included most of the expanded thyroid clonotypes exceeding 0.001.

V lost 0 bases, J lost 0 bases, and 12 bases lay in between. In germline, CDR1 is SGHAT, CDR2 FQNNGV. The CDR3 spans 17 residues. RNA transcripts were the template for amplifying TCR beta CDR3 regions. RT-PCR in the first round (using the HTBI primer set) targeted the TCR CDR3. TCRdb used MiXCR to reprocess the multiplex PCR reads, holding one entry per CDR3 protein. Of more than 300,000 distinct CDR3 sequences listed, under 20% are singletons. Concerning this clonotype itself: Its target is unknown.

The sample taken for sequencing was blood. This TCR derives from a man aged 18 to 29 with Graves' ophthalmopathy. The chain employs TRBV11-2 and TRBJ2-1; D unclear. The CDR3 DNA reads as TGTGCCAGCAGCTTAGATTACGGACGGAACTCCTACAATGAGCAGTTCTTC. It is translated as CASSLDYGRNSYNEQFF.